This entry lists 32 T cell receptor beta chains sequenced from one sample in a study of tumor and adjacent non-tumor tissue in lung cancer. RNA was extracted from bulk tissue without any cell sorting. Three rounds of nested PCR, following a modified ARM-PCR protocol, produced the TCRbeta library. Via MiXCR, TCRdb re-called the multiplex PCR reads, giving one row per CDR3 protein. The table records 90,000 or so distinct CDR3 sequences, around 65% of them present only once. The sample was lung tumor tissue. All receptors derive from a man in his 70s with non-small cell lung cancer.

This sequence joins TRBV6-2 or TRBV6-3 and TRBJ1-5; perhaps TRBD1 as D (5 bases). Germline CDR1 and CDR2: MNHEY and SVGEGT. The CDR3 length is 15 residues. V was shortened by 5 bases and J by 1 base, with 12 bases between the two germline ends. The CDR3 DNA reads TGTGCCAGCAGTATCGGGGCAGGGAGCAATCAGCCCCAGCATTTT. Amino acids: CASSIGAGSNQPQHF.

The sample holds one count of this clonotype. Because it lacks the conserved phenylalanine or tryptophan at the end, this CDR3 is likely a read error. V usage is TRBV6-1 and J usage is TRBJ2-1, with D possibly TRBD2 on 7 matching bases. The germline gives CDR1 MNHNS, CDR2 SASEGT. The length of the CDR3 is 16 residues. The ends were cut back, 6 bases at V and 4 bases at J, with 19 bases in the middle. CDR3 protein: CASRAGDGGPYNEQFL. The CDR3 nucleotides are TGTGCCAGCAGAGCCGGGGACGGGGGGCCTTACAATGAGCAGTTCCTC.

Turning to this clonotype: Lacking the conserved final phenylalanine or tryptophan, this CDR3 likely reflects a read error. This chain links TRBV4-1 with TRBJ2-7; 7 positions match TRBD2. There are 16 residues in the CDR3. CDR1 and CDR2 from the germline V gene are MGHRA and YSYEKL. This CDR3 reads CASGQDRVAGHYEQYL. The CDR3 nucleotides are TGCGCCAGCGGCCAAGATCGGGTAGCGGGCCACTACGAGCAGTACCTC.

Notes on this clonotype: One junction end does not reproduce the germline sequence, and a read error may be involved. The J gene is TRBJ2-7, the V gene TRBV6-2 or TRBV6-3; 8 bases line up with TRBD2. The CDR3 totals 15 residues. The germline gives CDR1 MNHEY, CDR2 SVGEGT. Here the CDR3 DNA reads TGTACCAGCAGTGAAACGGGAGGGCTGCCCTACGAGCAGTACTTC. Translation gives CTSSETGGLPYEQYF.

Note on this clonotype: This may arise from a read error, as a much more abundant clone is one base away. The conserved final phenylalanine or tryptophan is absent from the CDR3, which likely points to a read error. CDR3 sequence (DNA): TGCAACGTTGACATTTTAGGGAATAGCTACGAGCAGTACCTC. Amino acid sequence: CNVDILGNSYEQYL. This chain uses TRBV29-1 with TRBJ2-7; D gene ambiguous. Germline values: CDR1 SQVTM, CDR2 ANQGSEA. This CDR3 contains 14 residues.

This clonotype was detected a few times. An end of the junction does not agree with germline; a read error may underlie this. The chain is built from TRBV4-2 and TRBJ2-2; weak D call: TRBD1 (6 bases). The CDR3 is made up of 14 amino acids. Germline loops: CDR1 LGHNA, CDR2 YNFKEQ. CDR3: CASRWTENTGELLF. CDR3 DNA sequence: TGTGCCAGCAGGTGGACAGAGAACACCGGGGAGCTACTTTTT.

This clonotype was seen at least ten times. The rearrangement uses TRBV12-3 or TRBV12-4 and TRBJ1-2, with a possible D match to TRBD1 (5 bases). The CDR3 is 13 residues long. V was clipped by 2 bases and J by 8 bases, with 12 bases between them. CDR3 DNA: TGTGCCAGCAGTTTAAGTGGGGCGCCAGGCTACACCTTC. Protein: CASSLSGAPGYTF.

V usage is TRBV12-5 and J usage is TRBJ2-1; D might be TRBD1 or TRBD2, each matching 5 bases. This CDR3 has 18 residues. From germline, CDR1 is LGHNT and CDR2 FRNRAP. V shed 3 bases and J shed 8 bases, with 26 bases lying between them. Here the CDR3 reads CASGLVPSGQDTPYEQFF. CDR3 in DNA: TGTGCTAGTGGTTTAGTCCCATCGGGGCAGGACACCCCCTATGAGCAGTTCTTC.

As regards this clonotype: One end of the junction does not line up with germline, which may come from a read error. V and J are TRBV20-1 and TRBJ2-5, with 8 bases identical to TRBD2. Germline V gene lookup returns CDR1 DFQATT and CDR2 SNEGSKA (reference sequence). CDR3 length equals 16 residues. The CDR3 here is CNAGGQAGANQETQYF. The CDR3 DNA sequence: TGCAATGCTGGGGGGCAAGCGGGGGCCAACCAAGAGACCCAGTACTTC.

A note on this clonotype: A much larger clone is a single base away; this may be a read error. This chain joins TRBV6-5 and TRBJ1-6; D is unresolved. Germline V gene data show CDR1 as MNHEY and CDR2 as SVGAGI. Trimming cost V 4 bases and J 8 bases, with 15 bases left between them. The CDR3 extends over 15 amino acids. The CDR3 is CASSFSSRMHSPLHF. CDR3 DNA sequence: TGTGCCAGCAGTTTCTCTTCCAGGATGCATTCACCCCTCCACTTT.

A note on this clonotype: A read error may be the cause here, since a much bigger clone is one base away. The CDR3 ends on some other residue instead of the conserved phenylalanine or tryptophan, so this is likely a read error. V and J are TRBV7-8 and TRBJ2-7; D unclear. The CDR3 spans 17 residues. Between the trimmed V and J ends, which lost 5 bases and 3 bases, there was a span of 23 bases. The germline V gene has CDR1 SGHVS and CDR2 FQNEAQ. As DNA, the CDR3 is TGTGCCAGCAGCCCCAAAGCTCTAGGTACGGGCTACTACGAGCAGTACATC. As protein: CASSPKALGTGYYEQYI.

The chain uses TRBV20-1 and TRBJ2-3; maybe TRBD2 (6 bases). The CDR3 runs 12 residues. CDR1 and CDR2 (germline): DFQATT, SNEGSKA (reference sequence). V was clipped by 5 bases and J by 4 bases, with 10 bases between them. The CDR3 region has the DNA TGCAGTGCTCCAGCTAGCGCAGATACGCAGTATTTT. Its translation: CSAPASADTQYF.

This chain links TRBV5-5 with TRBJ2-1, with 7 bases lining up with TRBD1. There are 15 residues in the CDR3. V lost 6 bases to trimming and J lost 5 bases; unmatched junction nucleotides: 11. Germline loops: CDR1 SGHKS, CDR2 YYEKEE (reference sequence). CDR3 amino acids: CASIRAGQGDNEQFF. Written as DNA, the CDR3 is TGTGCCAGCATCCGCGCAGGGCAGGGGGACAATGAGCAGTTCTTC.

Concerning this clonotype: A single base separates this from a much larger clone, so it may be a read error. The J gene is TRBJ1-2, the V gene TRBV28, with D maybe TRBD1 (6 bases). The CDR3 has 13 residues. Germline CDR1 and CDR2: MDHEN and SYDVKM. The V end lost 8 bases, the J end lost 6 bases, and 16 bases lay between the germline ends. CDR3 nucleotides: TGTGCCAGCCCCCTGGACAGCGAAGATGGCTACACCTTC. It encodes CASPLDSEDGYTF.

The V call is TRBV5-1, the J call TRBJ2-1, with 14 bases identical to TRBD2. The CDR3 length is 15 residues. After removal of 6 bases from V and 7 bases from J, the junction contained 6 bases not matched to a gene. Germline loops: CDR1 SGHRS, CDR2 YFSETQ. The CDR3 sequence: CASNVTSGGANEQFF. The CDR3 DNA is TGCGCCAGCAACGTGACTAGCGGGGGGGCGAATGAGCAGTTCTTC.

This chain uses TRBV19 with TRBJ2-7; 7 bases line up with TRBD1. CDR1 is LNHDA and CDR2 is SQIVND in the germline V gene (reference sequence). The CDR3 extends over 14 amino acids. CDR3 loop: CISKLTGSSYEQYF. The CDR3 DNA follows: TGTATCAGTAAACTGACAGGGAGCTCCTACGAGCAGTACTTC.

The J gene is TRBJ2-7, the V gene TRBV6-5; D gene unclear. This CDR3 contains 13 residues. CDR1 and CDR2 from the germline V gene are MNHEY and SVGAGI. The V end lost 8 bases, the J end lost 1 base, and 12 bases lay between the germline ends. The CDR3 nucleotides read TGTGCCAGCCGTAGTCCAGGATCCTACGAGCAGTACTTC. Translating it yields CASRSPGSYEQYF.

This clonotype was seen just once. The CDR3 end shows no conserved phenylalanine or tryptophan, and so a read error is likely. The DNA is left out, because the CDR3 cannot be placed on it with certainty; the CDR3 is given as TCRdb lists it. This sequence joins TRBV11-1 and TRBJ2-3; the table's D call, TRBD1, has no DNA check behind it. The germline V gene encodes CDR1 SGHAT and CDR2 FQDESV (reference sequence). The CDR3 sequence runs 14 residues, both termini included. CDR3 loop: CASSPDRGPDTHYL.

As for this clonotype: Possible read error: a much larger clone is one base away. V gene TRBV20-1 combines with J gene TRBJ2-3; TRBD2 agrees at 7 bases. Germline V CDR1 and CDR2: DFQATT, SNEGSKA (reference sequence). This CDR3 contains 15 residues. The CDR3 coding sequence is TGCAGTGCTAGATTTTCGGGAGGACGTGGAGATACGCTGTATTTT. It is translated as CSARFSGGRGDTLYF.

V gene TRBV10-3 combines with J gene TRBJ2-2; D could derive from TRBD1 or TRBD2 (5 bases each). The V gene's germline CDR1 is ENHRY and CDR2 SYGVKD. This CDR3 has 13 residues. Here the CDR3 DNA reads TGTACCAACAGTGGCCTGGGGGTCGGGGAGCTGTTTTTT. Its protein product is CTNSGLGVGELFF.

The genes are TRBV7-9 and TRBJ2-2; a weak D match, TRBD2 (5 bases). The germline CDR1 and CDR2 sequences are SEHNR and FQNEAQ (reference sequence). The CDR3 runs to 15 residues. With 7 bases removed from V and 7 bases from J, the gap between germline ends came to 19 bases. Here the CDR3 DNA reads TGTGCCAGCAAGCGTGGAGGCTCCGGCATCGGGGAGCTGTTTTTT. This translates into CASKRGGSGIGELFF.

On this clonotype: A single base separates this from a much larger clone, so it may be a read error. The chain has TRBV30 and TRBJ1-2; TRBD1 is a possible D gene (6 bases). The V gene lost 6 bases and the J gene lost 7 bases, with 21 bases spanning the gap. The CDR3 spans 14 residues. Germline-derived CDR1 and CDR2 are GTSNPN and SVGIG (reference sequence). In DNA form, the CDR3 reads TGTGCCTGCCCCGGACAGTTCGATTCCCTTGGCTACACCTTC. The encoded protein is CACPGQFDSLGYTF.

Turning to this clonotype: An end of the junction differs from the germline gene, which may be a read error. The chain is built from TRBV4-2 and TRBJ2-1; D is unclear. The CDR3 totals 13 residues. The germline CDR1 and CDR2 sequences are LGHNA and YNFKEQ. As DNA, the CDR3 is TGTGCCAGTAGCCAAGATGTGGTGGGTGAGCAGTTCTTC. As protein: CASSQDVVGEQFF.

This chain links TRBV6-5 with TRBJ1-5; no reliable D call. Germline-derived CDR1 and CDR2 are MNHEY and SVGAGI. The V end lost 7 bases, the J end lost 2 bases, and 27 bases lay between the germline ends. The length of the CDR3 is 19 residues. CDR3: CASTKRPPEQTYGNQPQHF. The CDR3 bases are TGTGCCAGCACAAAAAGGCCGCCCGAGCAGACTTATGGCAATCAGCCCCAGCATTTT.

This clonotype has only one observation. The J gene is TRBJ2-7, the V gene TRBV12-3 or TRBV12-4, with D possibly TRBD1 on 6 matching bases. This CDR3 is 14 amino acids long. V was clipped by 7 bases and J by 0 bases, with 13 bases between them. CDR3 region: CASTWGHSSYEQYF. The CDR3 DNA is TGTGCCAGCACCTGGGGGCATTCCTCCTACGAGCAGTACTTC.

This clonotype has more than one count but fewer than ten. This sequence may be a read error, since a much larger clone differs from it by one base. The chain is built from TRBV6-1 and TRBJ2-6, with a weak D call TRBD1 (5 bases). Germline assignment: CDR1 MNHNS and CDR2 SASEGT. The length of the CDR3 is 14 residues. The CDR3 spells CASSHSSGADVLTF. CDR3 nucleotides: TGTGCCAGCAGTCACAGTTCTGGGGCCGACGTCCTGACTTTC.

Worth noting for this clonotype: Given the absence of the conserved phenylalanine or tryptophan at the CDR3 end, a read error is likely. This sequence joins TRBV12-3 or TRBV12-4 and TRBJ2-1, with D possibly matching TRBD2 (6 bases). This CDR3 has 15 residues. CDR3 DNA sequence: TGTGCAAGCACCCCTGGGGGGATCTCCTACAATGAGCAGTTCTCC. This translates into CASTPGGISYNEQFS.

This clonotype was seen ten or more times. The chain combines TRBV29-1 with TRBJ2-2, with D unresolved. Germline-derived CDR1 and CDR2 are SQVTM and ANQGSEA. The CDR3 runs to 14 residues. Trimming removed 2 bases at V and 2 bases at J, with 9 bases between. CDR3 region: CSVEPQRNTGELFF. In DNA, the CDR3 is TGCAGCGTTGAACCGCAGAGAAACACCGGGGAGCTGTTTTTT.

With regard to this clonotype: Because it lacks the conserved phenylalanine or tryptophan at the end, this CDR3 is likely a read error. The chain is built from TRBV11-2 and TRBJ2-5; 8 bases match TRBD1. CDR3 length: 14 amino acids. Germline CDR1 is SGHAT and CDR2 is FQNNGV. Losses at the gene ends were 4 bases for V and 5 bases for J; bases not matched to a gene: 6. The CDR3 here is CASSSGQGGETQYY. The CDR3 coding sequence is TGTGCCAGCAGCTCAGGACAGGGTGGGGAGACCCAGTACTAC.

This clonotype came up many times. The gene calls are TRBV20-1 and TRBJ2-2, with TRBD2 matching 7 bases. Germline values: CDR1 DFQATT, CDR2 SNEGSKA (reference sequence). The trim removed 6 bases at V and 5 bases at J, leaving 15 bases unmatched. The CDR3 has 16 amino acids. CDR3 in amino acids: CSATLGRGRGTGELFF. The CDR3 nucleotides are TGCAGTGCAACCCTTGGGAGGGGACGGGGGACCGGGGAGCTGTTTTTT.

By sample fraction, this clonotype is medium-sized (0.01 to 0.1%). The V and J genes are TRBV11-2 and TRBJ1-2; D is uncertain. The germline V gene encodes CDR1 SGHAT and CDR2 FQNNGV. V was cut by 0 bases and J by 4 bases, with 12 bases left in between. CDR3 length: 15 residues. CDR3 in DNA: TGTGCCAGCAGCTTAGATCAGTTGCGGGGCTATGGCTACACCTTC. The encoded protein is CASSLDQLRGYGYTF.

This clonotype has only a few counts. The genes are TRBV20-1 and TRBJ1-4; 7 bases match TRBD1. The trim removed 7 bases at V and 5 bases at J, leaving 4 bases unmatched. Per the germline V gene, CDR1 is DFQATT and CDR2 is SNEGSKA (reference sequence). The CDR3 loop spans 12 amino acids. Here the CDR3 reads CSGRGPNEKLFF. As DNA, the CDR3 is TGCAGTGGGAGGGGGCCGAATGAAAAACTGTTTTTT.